These 9 T cell receptor beta chains came from one sample sequenced in a study of T cells in localized non-small cell lung cancer (dated by TCRdb to 2018 to 2020). To prepare the library, the immunoSEQ multiplex PCR assay was applied. Not all clones reach the TCRdb copy of this immuneACCESS table, which keeps in-frame sequences only. Checked studies attribute under half of the gap to unresolved V genes and leave the rest unexplained. The sample profile shows about 47,000 clones; around 83% of them were found once. The ten largest clones represent 2.5% of the sample. This sample comprised PBMCs, obtained before any cancer treatment. The receptors shown here come from a man aged 35-69 years with stage II lung adenocarcinoma.

The chain carries TRBV6-5 and TRBJ1-1, with unresolved D. This CDR3 has 13 residues. V lost 9 bases and J lost 0, with 11 bases in between. Germline values: CDR1 MNHEY, CDR2 SVGAGI. The CDR3 reads CASRVFMNTEAFF. DNA for the CDR3: TGTGCCAGTCGGGTCTTCATGAACACTGAAGCTTTCTTT.

CDR3 in DNA: TGTGCCAGCAAGGCGGAGCCGAAGGACACCGGGGAGCTGTTTTTT. This codes for CASKAEPKDTGELFF. The chain couples TRBV6-1 to TRBJ2-2, with D hard to call. CDR1 and CDR2 (germline): MNHNS, SASEGT. V was clipped by 7 bases and J by 3 bases, with 15 bases between them. CDR3 size: 15 residues.

The chain is built from TRBV6-6 and TRBJ2-3; 8 nucleotides match TRBD1. The CDR3 is made up of 16 amino acids. The V gene's germline CDR1 is MNHNY and CDR2 SVGAGI (reference sequence). V shed 0 bases, J shed 2 bases, and the junction held 4 bases outside the gene matches. CDR3 DNA: TGTGCCAGCAGTTACTCGACAGGGGATCTCACAGATACGCAGTATTTT. Translating it yields CASSYSTGDLTDTQYF.

This sequence joins TRBV5-5 and TRBJ1-4; D perhaps matches TRBD1 (5 bases). Germline CDR1 SGHKS, CDR2 YYEKEE (reference sequence). The CDR3 extends over 16 amino acids. Trimming pared 4 bases from V and 7 bases from J, leaving 20 bases between. CDR3 bases: TGTGCCAGCAGCGGAGGCCTTCGGGGGTATCGTGAAAAACTGTTTTTT. It is translated as CASSGGLRGYREKLFF.

V is TRBV30 and J is TRBJ2-4; D assignment may be TRBD1 or TRBD2 (5 bases each). V lost 1 base and J 15 bases, leaving 13 bases between the germline ends. Germline V gene data show CDR1 as GTSNPN and CDR2 as SVGIG (reference sequence). The CDR3 runs 11 residues. CDR3 coding DNA: TGTGCCTGGAGTGATAGGGGAGAAAGGTACTTC. Translated, it gives CAWSDRGERYF.

This clone showed up just once. The chain is built from TRBV19 and TRBJ2-7; the D gene is possibly TRBD2 (5 bases). CDR1 LNHDA and CDR2 SQIVND come from the germline V gene (reference sequence). Between the trimmed V and J ends, which lost 5 bases and 7 bases, there was a span of 21 bases. The CDR3 is 15 residues long. CDR3 DNA: TGTGCCAGTAGTCCAACTGCGGCCAGCTCGGGGGAGCAGTACTTC. Its protein product is CASSPTAASSGEQYF.

The chain combines TRBV5-1 with TRBJ2-7; 9 bases are a match to TRBD2. CDR1 SGHRS and CDR2 YFSETQ come from the germline V gene. J lost 6 bases, V lost 0 bases, and 10 bases had no gene match. The length of the CDR3 is 16 residues. The CDR3 region is CASSLELASGAREQYF. Here the CDR3 DNA reads TGCGCCAGCAGCTTGGAATTGGCTAGCGGGGCCCGCGAGCAGTACTTC. Filled out from reference TRBV5-1 and TRBJ2-7, the complete variable domain reads KAGVTQTPRYLIKTRGQQVTLSCSPISGHRSVSWYQQTPGQGLQFLFEYFSETQRNKGNFPGRFSGRQFSNSRSEMNVSTLELGDSALYLCASSLELASGAREQYFGPGTRLTVT.

Written as DNA, the CDR3 is TGTGCCAGCAGCGCTGAGGTCGTACAGGCAGATACGCAGTATTTT. It translates to CASSAEVVQADTQYF. The chain is built from TRBV9 and TRBJ2-3, with D perhaps TRBD1 (5 bases). This CDR3 has 15 residues. Germline V lookup: CDR1 SGDLS, CDR2 YYNGEE. Deletions cut 3 bases from V and 4 bases from J, with 15 bases between. The complete variable domain, with remaining parts taken from reference TRBV9 and TRBJ2-3, reads DSGVTQTPKHLITATGQRVTLRCSPRSGDLSVYWYQQSLDQGLQFLIQYYNGEERAKGNILERFSAQQFPDLHSELNLSSLELGDSALYFCASSAEVVQADTQYFGPGTRLTVL.

CDR3 protein: CAWSPGLQNQPQHF. CDR3 in DNA: TGTGCCTGGAGCCCGGGACTCCAGAATCAGCCCCAGCATTTT. The V call is TRBV30, the J call TRBJ1-5; possible D gene TRBD1, 5 bases. Germline values: CDR1 GTSNPN, CDR2 SVGIG (reference sequence). V was cut by 3 bases and J by 4 bases, with 13 bases left in between. The CDR3 is made up of 14 amino acids.